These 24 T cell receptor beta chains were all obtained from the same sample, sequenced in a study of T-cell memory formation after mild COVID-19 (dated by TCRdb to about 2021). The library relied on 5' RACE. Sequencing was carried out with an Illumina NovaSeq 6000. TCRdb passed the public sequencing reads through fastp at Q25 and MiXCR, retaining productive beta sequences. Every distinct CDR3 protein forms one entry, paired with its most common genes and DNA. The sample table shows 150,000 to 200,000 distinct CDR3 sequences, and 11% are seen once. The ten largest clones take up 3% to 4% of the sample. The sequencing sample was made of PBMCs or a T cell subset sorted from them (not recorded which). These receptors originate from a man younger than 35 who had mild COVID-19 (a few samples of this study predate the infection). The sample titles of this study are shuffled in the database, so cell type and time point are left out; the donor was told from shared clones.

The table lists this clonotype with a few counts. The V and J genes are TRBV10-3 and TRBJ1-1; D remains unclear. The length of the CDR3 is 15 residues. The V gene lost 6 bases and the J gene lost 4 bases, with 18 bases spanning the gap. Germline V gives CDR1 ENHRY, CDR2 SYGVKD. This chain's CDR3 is CAISDNPDWGTEAFF. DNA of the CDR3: TGTGCCATCAGCGATAATCCTGATTGGGGCACTGAAGCTTTCTTT.

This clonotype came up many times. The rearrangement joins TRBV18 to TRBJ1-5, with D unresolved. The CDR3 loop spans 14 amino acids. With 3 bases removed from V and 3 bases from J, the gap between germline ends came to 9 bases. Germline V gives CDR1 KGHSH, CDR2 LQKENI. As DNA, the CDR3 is TGTGCCAGCTCACCGAGTCAGTCCAATCAGCCCCAGCATTTT. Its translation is CASSPSQSNQPQHF.

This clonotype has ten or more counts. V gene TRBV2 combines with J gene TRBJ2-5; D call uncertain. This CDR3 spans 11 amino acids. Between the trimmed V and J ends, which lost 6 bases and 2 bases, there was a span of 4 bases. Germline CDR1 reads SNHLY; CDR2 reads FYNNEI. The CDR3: CASRAQETQYF. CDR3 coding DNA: TGTGCCAGCAGGGCTCAAGAGACCCAGTACTTC.

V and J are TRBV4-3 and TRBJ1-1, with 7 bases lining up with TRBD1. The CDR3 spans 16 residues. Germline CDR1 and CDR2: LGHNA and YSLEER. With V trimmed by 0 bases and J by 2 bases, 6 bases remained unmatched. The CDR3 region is CASSQDSAGGNTEAFF. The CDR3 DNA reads TGCGCCAGCAGCCAAGATTCGGCAGGGGGTAACACTGAAGCTTTCTTT.

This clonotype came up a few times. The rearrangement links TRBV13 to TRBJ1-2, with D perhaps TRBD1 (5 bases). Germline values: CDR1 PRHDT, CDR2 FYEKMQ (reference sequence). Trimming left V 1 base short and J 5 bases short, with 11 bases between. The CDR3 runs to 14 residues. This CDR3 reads CASSLDLGTYGYTF. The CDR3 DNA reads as TGTGCCAGCAGCTTAGATCTGGGGACGTATGGCTACACCTTC.

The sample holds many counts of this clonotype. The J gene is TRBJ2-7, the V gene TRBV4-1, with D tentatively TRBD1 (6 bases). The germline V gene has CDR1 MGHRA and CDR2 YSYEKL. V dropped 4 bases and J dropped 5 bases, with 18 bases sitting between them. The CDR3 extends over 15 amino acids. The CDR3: CASSPRQARWDEQYF. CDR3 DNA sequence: TGCGCCAGCAGCCCTAGACAGGCCCGGTGGGACGAGCAGTACTTC.

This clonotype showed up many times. The CDR3 bases are TGCGCCAGCAGCTTGTTCTTTTCGGATACGCAGTATTTT. Translating gives CASSLFFSDTQYF. The chain combines TRBV5-1 with TRBJ2-3; D is undetermined. The germline V gene has CDR1 SGHRS and CDR2 YFSETQ. The CDR3 spans 13 residues. Trimming pared 1 base from V and 6 bases from J, leaving 9 bases between.

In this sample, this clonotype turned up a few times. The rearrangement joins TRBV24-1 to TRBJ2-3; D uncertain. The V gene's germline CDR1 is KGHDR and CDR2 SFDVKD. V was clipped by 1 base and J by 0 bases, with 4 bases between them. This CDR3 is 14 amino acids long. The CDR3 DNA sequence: TGTGCCACCAGTGATTTTAAGAGCACAGATACGCAGTATTTT. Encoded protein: CATSDFKSTDTQYF.

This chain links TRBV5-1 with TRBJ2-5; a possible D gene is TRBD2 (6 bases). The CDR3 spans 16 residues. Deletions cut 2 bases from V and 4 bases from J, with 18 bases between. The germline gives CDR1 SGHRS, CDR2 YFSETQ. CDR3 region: CASSFLGPQGGETQYF. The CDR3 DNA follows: TGCGCCAGCAGCTTCCTGGGCCCCCAGGGAGGAGAGACCCAGTACTTC.

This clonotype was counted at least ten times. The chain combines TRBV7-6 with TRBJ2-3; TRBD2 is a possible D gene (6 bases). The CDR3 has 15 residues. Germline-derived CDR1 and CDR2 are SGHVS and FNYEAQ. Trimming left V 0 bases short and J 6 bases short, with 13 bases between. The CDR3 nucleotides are TGTGCCAGCAGCTTAGCCGTGGCAGGGAGGGATACGCAGTATTTT. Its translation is CASSLAVAGRDTQYF.

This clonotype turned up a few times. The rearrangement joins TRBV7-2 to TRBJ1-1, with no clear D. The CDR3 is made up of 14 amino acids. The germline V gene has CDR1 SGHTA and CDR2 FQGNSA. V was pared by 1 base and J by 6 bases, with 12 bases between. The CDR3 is CASSLVGSAAEAFF. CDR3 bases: TGTGCCAGCAGCTTAGTCGGTTCGGCCGCTGAAGCTTTCTTT. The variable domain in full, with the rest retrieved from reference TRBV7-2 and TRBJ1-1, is GAGVSQSPSNKVTEKGKDVELRCDPISGHTALYWYRQSLGQGLEFLIYFQGNSAPDKSGLPSDRFSAERTGGSVSTLTIQRTQQEDSAVYLCASSLVGSAAEAFFGQGTRLTVV.

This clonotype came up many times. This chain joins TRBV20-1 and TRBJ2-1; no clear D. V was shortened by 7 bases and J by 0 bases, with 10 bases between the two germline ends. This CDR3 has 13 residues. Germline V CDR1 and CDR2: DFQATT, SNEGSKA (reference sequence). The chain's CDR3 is CSVPPLSYNEQFF. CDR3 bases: TGCAGTGTACCACCTCTCTCCTACAATGAGCAGTTCTTC.

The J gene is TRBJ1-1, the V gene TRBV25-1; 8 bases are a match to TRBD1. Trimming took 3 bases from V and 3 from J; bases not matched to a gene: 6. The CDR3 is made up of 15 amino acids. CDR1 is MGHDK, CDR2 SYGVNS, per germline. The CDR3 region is CASSEAGGADTEAFF. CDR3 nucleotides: TGTGCCAGCAGTGAGGCAGGGGGCGCGGACACTGAAGCTTTCTTT.

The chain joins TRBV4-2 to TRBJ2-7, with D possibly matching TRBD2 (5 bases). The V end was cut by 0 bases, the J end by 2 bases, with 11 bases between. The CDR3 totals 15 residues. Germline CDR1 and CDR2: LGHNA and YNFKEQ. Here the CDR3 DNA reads TGTGCCAGCAGCCAAGATCCGGGGAGCCCCTACGAGCAGTACTTC. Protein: CASSQDPGSPYEQYF.

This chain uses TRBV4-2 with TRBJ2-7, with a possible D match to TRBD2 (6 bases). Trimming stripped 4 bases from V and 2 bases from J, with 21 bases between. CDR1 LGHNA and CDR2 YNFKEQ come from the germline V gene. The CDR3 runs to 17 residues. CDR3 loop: CASSLRGAQGGTYEQYF. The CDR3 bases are TGTGCCAGCAGCCTTCGTGGTGCGCAGGGAGGAACCTACGAGCAGTACTTC.

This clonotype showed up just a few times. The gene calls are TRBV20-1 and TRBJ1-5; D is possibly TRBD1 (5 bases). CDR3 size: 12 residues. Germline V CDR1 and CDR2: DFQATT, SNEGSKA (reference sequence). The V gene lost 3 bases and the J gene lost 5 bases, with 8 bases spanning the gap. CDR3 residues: CSARGPDQPQHF. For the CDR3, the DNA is TGCAGTGCTAGGGGGCCAGATCAGCCCCAGCATTTT.

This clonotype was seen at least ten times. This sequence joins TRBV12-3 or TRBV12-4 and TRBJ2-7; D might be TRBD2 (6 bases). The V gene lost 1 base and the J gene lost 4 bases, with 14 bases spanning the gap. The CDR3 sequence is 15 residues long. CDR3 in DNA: TGTGCCAGCAGTTTAGAGGCCGGGGGTGGGTACGAGCAGTACGTC. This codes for CASSLEAGGGYEQYV.

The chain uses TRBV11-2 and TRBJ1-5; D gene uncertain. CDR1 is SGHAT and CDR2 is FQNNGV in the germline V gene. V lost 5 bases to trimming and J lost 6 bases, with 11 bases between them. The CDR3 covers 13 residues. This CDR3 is CASSPLGSQPQHF. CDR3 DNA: TGTGCCAGCAGCCCACTAGGTAGTCAGCCCCAGCATTTT. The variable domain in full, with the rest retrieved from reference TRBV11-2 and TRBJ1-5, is EAGVAQSPRYKIIEKRQSVAFWCNPISGHATLYWYQQILGQGPKLLIQFQNNGVVDDSQLPKDRFSAERLKGVDSTLKIQPAKLEDSAVYLCASSPLGSQPQHFGDGTRLSIL.

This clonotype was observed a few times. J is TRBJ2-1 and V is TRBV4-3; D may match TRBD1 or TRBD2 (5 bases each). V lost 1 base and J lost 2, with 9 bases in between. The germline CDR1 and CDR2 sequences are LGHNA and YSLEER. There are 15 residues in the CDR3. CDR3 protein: CASSQGDAAYNEQFF. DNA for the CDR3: TGCGCCAGCAGCCAAGGGGACGCGGCCTACAATGAGCAGTTCTTC.

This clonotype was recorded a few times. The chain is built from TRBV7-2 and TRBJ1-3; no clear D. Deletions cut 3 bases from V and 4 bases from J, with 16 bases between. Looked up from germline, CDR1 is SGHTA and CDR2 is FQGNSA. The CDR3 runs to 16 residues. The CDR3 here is CASSLGLSRAGNTIYF. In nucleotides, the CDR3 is TGTGCCAGCAGCTTGGGGTTGAGTAGAGCCGGAAACACCATATATTTT.

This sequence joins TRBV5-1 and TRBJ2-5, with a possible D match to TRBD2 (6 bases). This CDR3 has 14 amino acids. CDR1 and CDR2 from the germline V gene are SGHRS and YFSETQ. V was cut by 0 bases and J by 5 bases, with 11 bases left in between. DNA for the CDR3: TGCGCCAGCAGCTTGGCCCCGGGGGTGGAGACCCAGTACTTC. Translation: CASSLAPGVETQYF.

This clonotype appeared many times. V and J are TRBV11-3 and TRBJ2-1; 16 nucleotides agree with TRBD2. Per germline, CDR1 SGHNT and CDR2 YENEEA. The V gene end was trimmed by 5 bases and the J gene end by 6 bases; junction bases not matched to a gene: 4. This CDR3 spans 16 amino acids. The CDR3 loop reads CASSIGTSGGANEQFF. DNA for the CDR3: TGTGCCAGCAGCATCGGGACTAGCGGGGGGGCCAATGAGCAGTTCTTC.

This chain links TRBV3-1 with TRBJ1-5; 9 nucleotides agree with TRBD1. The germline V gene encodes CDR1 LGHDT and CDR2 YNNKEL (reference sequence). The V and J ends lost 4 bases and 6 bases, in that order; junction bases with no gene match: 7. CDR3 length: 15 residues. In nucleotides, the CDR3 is TGTGCCAGCAGCCCGGACAGGGGTACAGGTCAGCCCCAGCATTTT. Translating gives CASSPDRGTGQPQHF.

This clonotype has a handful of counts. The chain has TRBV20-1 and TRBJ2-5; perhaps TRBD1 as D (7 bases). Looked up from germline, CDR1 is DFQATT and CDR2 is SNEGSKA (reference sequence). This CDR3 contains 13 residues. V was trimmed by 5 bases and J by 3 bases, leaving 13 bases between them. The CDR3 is CSAGRDSKETQYF. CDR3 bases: TGCAGTGCTGGGCGGGACAGTAAAGAGACCCAGTACTTC.